The 30 T cell receptor beta chains below all came from one sample that was sequenced in a study of cytomegalovirus exposure and HLA in healthy donors. Data came from immunoSEQ multiplex PCR; TCRdb stores just in-frame clones and leaves some out. The repertoire holds about 330,000 clones, with roughly 89% as singletons. Specimen: PBMCs. The receptors derive from a woman under 30 in good health and CMV-seronegative.

The J gene is TRBJ2-1, the V gene TRBV13, with 7 bases lining up with TRBD2. The CDR3 is 14 amino acids. V gave up 3 bases and J gave up 4 bases; unmatched junction bases: 3. The germline CDR1 and CDR2 sequences are PRHDT and FYEKMQ (reference sequence). The CDR3 is CASSLGGRYNEQFF. Written as DNA, the CDR3 is TGTGCCAGCAGCTTGGGCGGGAGATACAATGAGCAGTTCTTC.

The chain carries TRBV4-1 and TRBJ2-5, with D perhaps matching TRBD1 (6 bases). Germline V gene lookup returns CDR1 MGHRA and CDR2 YSYEKL. The CDR3 sequence is 15 residues long. V was shortened by 0 bases and J by 5 bases, with 13 bases between the two germline ends. The CDR3 coding sequence is TGCGCCAGCAGCCAAGAAGCCTCAAGGGGGGAGACCCAGTACTTC. This sequence encodes CASSQEASRGETQYF.

The DNA of the CDR3 is TGCGCCAGCAGCTTGCCCGCACCAAGGGGGTCCAAAGATACGCAGTATTTT. This encodes CASSLPAPRGSKDTQYF. The V call is TRBV5-1, the J call TRBJ2-3; D is perhaps TRBD1 (6 bases). Trimming removed 1 base at V and 5 bases at J, with 20 bases between. Looked up from germline, CDR1 is SGHRS and CDR2 is YFSETQ. The CDR3 consists of 17 residues.

The genes are TRBV7-2 and TRBJ1-4; 10 bases map to TRBD1. This CDR3 is built from 15 residues. Germline V gives CDR1 SGHTA, CDR2 FQGNSA. V gave up 5 bases and J gave up 8 bases; unmatched junction bases: 8. The CDR3 spells CASSIRTGGGEKLFF. Here the CDR3 DNA reads TGTGCCAGCAGCATTCGGACAGGGGGAGGGGAAAAACTGTTTTTT.

The V gene is TRBV9, the J gene TRBJ2-2, with no clear D. V lost 0 bases and J 2 bases, leaving 8 bases between the germline ends. Germline lookup yields CDR1 SGDLS and CDR2 YYNGEE. The CDR3 has 15 residues. The CDR3 DNA reads TGTGCCAGCAGCGTAGGGCGGAGCAACACCGGGGAGCTGTTTTTT. Protein: CASSVGRSNTGELFF.

The CDR3 DNA reads as TGCGCCAGCAGCCAAGAGGGACAGGGGAAGGGAAAACTGTTTTTT. Its translation: CASSQEGQGKGKLFF. The chain employs TRBV4-3 and TRBJ1-4, with 10 bases fitting TRBD1. Unmatched junction bases numbered 5, after V lost 0 bases and J lost 10 bases. Germline CDR1 is LGHNA and CDR2 is YSLEER. This CDR3 region has 15 residues.

V usage is TRBV6-4 and J usage is TRBJ2-1, with D perhaps TRBD2 (5 bases). With 0 bases removed from V and 2 bases from J, the gap between germline ends came to 8 bases. Per the germline V gene, CDR1 is MRHNA and CDR2 is SNTAGT. CDR3 length equals 15 residues. The CDR3 is CASSDSYGTYNEQFF. The CDR3 bases are TGTGCCAGCAGTGACTCGTACGGGACCTACAATGAGCAGTTCTTC.

The rearrangement links TRBV6-1 to TRBJ1-1; 9 bases fit TRBD1. This CDR3 is built from 13 residues. Trimming removed 6 bases from V and 12 bases from J; junction bases left unmatched: 11. In germline, CDR1 is MNHNS, CDR2 SASEGT. The CDR3 sequence: CASRRTGGMSPFF. CDR3 bases: TGTGCCAGCAGGAGAACAGGGGGCATGTCGCCTTTCTTT.

The rearrangement joins TRBV9 to TRBJ2-1; weak D call: TRBD2 (6 bases). The V end was cut by 7 bases, the J end by 2 bases, with 13 bases between. The CDR3 runs to 14 residues. CDR1 and CDR2 (germline): SGDLS, YYNGEE. The DNA of the CDR3 is TGTGCCAGCTCCCCGACTAGGGCCTACAATGAGCAGTTCTTC. The encoded protein is CASSPTRAYNEQFF.

J is TRBJ2-2 and V is TRBV7-3; 10 bases are shared with TRBD2. Germline lookup yields CDR1 SGHTA and CDR2 FQGTGA. CDR3 length: 17 amino acids. V shed 1 base and J 3 bases; nucleotides not matched to a gene: 5. The DNA of the CDR3 is TGTGCCAGCAGCTTAAGTGGACTAGCGGCGGACACCGGGGAGCTGTTTTTT. This gives the protein CASSLSGLAADTGELFF.

This chain joins TRBV5-6 and TRBJ1-1; 7 nucleotides agree with TRBD1. Germline V gives CDR1 SGHDT, CDR2 YYEEEE. The CDR3 has 14 amino acids. J lost 1 base, V lost 0 bases, and 0 bases had no gene match. The CDR3 region has the DNA TGTGCCAGCAGCTTGGACAGGGGGAACACTGAAGCTTTCTTT. This sequence encodes CASSLDRGNTEAFF.

This clone was seen only once. J is TRBJ1-4 and V is TRBV28; no clear D gene. The CDR3 covers 15 residues. V was shortened by 4 bases and J by 0 bases, with 9 bases between the two germline ends. CDR1 is MDHEN, CDR2 SYDVKM, per germline. This CDR3 reads CASSSPGTTNEKLFF. The CDR3 DNA reads as TGTGCCAGCAGTTCCCCGGGGACAACTAATGAAAAACTGTTTTTT.

V usage is TRBV27 and J usage is TRBJ1-1; D unclear. Looked up from germline, CDR1 is MNHEY and CDR2 is SMNVEV (reference sequence). V lost 3 bases and J lost 6, with 11 bases in between. The CDR3 contains 13 residues. CDR3 in amino acids: CASSLTGKPEAFF. CDR3 nucleotides: TGTGCCAGCAGTTTGACCGGGAAACCTGAAGCTTTCTTT.

The chain links TRBV27 to TRBJ2-5, with a weak D call TRBD1 (6 bases). This CDR3 has 13 residues. V lost 5 bases and J lost 3, with 10 bases in between. Germline V gene lookup returns CDR1 MNHEY and CDR2 SMNVEV (reference sequence). The CDR3: CASSPYREETQYF. CDR3 DNA: TGTGCCAGCAGTCCCTACAGGGAAGAGACCCAGTACTTC.

The J gene is TRBJ1-2, the V gene TRBV5-4; the D is unclear. Trimming took 3 bases from V and 8 from J, leaving 14 bases between them. Per the germline V gene, CDR1 is SGHNT and CDR2 is YYREEE (reference sequence). The CDR3 runs to 13 residues. The DNA of the CDR3 is TGTGCCAGCAGCTCCGAGGCCGGGGAGGGCTACACCTTC. Translation: CASSSEAGEGYTF.

In its sample, this clone was seen once. Other DNA sequences within the sample encode an identical CDR3. The chain employs TRBV20-1 and TRBJ2-5; TRBD2 is a possible D gene (6 bases). Germline-derived CDR1 and CDR2 are DFQATT and SNEGSKA (reference sequence). This CDR3 region has 11 residues. The ends were cut back, 6 bases at V and 2 bases at J, with 7 bases in the middle. The CDR3 is CSAAGQETQYF. CDR3 DNA sequence: TGCAGTGCCGCGGGGCAAGAGACCCAGTACTTC.

The J gene is TRBJ2-7, the V gene TRBV4-2; 11 bases fit TRBD2. V dropped 0 bases and J dropped 4; count of bases not matched to a gene: 5. The CDR3 consists of 16 residues. Germline-derived CDR1 and CDR2 are LGHNA and YNFKEQ. The CDR3 DNA sequence: TGTGCCAGCAGCCAAGACTGGACTAGCGGGTGGTACGAGCAGTACTTC. This sequence encodes CASSQDWTSGWYEQYF.

J is TRBJ2-1 and V is TRBV20-1, with 10 bases matching TRBD1. CDR3 size: 10 residues. CDR1 is DFQATT, CDR2 SNEGSKA, per germline (reference sequence). The trim removed 4 bases at V and 14 bases at J, leaving 2 bases unmatched. The CDR3 DNA sequence: TGCAGTGCTACCGGGACAGGGGAGTTCTTC. Protein: CSATGTGEFF.

V gene TRBV28 combines with J gene TRBJ2-7; 7 bases are a match to TRBD1. Germline loops: CDR1 MDHEN, CDR2 SYDVKM. V lost 5 bases, J lost 9 bases, and 13 bases stayed unmatched. There are 14 residues in the CDR3. The CDR3 spells CASSPGQLVMGQYF. The CDR3 DNA reads TGTGCCAGCAGTCCGGGACAGCTCGTAATGGGGCAGTACTTC.

This chain joins TRBV29-1 and TRBJ1-2; D is perhaps TRBD1 (6 bases). The CDR3 is 12 residues long. Germline V gene lookup returns CDR1 SQVTM and CDR2 ANQGSEA. V was pared by 6 bases and J by 8 bases, with 16 bases between. CDR3 protein: CSVFQGPGGYTF. The CDR3 nucleotides are TGCAGCGTATTTCAGGGGCCTGGAGGCTACACCTTC.

This sequence joins TRBV4-2 and TRBJ2-1; a possible D gene is TRBD2 (6 bases). Germline CDR1 is LGHNA and CDR2 is YNFKEQ. The germline V and J ends were trimmed by 3 bases and 10 bases, with 7 bases remaining between them. This CDR3 is 11 amino acids long. This CDR3 reads CASSHSGEQFF. CDR3 coding DNA: TGTGCCAGCAGCCATAGCGGAGAGCAGTTCTTC.

The V call is TRBV7-2, the J call TRBJ2-4; 8 bases line up with TRBD1. This CDR3 is 16 amino acids long. The V gene end was trimmed by 5 bases and the J gene end by 0 bases; junction bases not matched to a gene: 6. In germline, CDR1 is SGHTA, CDR2 FQGNSA. The CDR3 reads CASSPRQGIAKNIQYF. The DNA of the CDR3 is TGTGCCAGCAGCCCCCGACAGGGGATAGCCAAAAACATTCAGTACTTC.

The rearrangement joins TRBV7-3 to TRBJ2-5, with TRBD1 matching over 9 bases. This CDR3 region has 14 residues. Per the germline V gene, CDR1 is SGHTA and CDR2 is FQGTGA. Trimming at V came to 4 bases and at J to 2 bases, leaving 2 bases not matched to a gene. CDR3 sequence: CASSSTGGQETQYF. The DNA for the CDR3 is TGTGCCAGCAGCTCGACAGGGGGACAAGAGACCCAGTACTTC.

J is TRBJ2-7 and V is TRBV9, with a weak D call TRBD2 (6 bases). The length of the CDR3 is 16 residues. V dropped 3 bases and J dropped 2 bases, with 18 bases sitting between them. Germline values: CDR1 SGDLS, CDR2 YYNGEE. This CDR3 reads CASSAAVTGDPYEQYF. CDR3 sequence (DNA): TGTGCCAGCAGCGCAGCTGTCACGGGGGATCCCTACGAGCAGTACTTC.

The chain is built from TRBV19 and TRBJ1-5; D may be TRBD1 (5 bases). Germline CDR1 is LNHDA and CDR2 is SQIVND (reference sequence). This CDR3 contains 14 residues. Trimming took off 5 bases at V and 4 bases at J, with 12 bases between the two ends. CDR3: CASSVRVGNQPQHF. The CDR3 nucleotides are TGTGCCAGTAGTGTCAGGGTCGGGAATCAGCCCCAGCATTTT.

The chain employs TRBV29-1 and TRBJ1-5; the match to TRBD1 covers 7 bases. V trimming: 6 bases; J trimming: 6 bases; junction bases outside the gene matches: 8. The length of the CDR3 is 13 residues. CDR1 is SQVTM, CDR2 ANQGSEA, per germline. This CDR3 is CSVDYKGAQPQHF. The CDR3 nucleotides are TGCAGCGTGGACTATAAGGGGGCTCAGCCCCAGCATTTT.

The chain links TRBV5-1 to TRBJ2-2, with a tentative D call TRBD2 (5 bases). Deletions cut 7 bases from V and 0 bases from J, with 13 bases between. Germline values: CDR1 SGHRS, CDR2 YFSETQ. The CDR3 runs to 15 residues. The DNA for the CDR3 is TGCGCCAGCTTGAGGGAACCCACGAACACCGGGGAGCTGTTTTTT. It translates to CASLREPTNTGELFF. Based on the CDR3 plus reference TRBV5-1 and TRBJ2-2, the full variable domain is KAGVTQTPRYLIKTRGQQVTLSCSPISGHRSVSWYQQTPGQGLQFLFEYFSETQRNKGNFPGRFSGRQFSNSRSEMNVSTLELGDSALYLCASLREPTNTGELFFGEGSRLTVL.

The chain is built from TRBV28 and TRBJ2-6, with a weak D call TRBD1 (5 bases). Germline CDR1 and CDR2: MDHEN and SYDVKM. Trimming cost V 5 bases and J 0 bases, with 17 bases left between them. This CDR3 has 18 residues. The CDR3: CASSGLDSLPSGANVLTF. The CDR3 nucleotides read TGTGCCAGCAGTGGGCTCGACAGCCTCCCCTCTGGGGCCAACGTCCTGACTTTC. Full variable domain (missing parts from reference TRBV28 and TRBJ2-6): DVKVTQSSRYLVKRTGEKVFLECVQDMDHENMFWYRQDPGLGLRLIYFSYDVKMKEKGDIPEGYSVSREKKERFSLILESASTNQTSMYLCASSGLDSLPSGANVLTFGAGSRLTVL.

The gene calls are TRBV6-6 and TRBJ2-3, with a weak D call TRBD1 (6 bases). Trimming left V 0 bases short and J 2 bases short, with 12 bases between. Germline V gene data show CDR1 as MNHNY and CDR2 as SVGAGI (reference sequence). The CDR3 runs 16 residues. CDR3 nucleotides: TGTGCCAGCAGTTACTCGATAGGACAGAACACAGATACGCAGTATTTT. Its protein is CASSYSIGQNTDTQYF.

The chain combines TRBV13 with TRBJ2-7, with TRBD1 matching over 9 bases. V lost 5 bases and J lost 7; bases outside the gene matches: 9. CDR1 is PRHDT and CDR2 is FYEKMQ in the germline V gene (reference sequence). This CDR3 has 14 residues. CDR3 residues: CASSPGTGLGEQYF. The CDR3 DNA reads as TGTGCCAGCAGCCCGGGGACAGGGCTGGGAGAGCAGTACTTC.